Shown below are 19 T cell receptor beta chains from a single sample sequenced in a study of T-cell memory formation after mild COVID-19. From the 5' RACE reads, TCRdb called clonotypes with MiXCR, one entry per CDR3 protein. The data show more than 250,000 distinct CDR3 sequences, roughly 17% seen once. The sequenced sample was PBMCs or a T cell subset sorted from them (not recorded which). The receptor set was obtained from a man younger than 35 who had mild COVID-19 (a few samples of this study predate the infection). Cell type and time point are not known.

This clonotype occurred a few times. The rearrangement uses TRBV6-5 and TRBJ2-2; D remains unclear. This CDR3 comprises 15 residues. V gave up 1 base and J gave up 1 base, with 7 bases separating them. Germline assignment: CDR1 MNHEY and CDR2 SVGAGI. CDR3 region: CASSYFSGNTGELFF. CDR3 bases: TGTGCCAGCAGTTACTTCTCAGGGAACACCGGGGAGCTGTTTTTT.

This chain uses TRBV29-1 with TRBJ2-5; D gene uncertain. V lost 7 bases, J lost 4 bases, and 16 bases lay in between. The length of the CDR3 is 13 residues. Germline CDR1 reads SQVTM; CDR2 reads ANQGSEA. The DNA of the CDR3 is TGCAGCGCTCGGGCCAGCATGATAGAGACCCAGTACTTC. Translating gives CSARASMIETQYF.

This clonotype has ten or more counts. The chain couples TRBV7-3 to TRBJ1-1; D is unclear. Germline assignment: CDR1 SGHTA and CDR2 FQGTGA. This CDR3 contains 13 residues. V lost 3 bases, J lost 1 base, and 6 bases lay in between. DNA of the CDR3: TGTGCCAGCAGCTTCGACAAGAACACTGAAGCTTTCTTT. Translating gives CASSFDKNTEAFF.

In this sample, this clonotype turned up a few times. The V and J genes are TRBV27 and TRBJ2-5; a possible D gene is TRBD2 (5 bases). There are 14 residues in the CDR3. Germline CDR1 is MNHEY and CDR2 is SMNVEV (reference sequence). The V end lost 6 bases, the J end lost 4 bases, and 15 bases lay between the germline ends. CDR3: CASSRGLSIETQYF. The CDR3 DNA sequence: TGTGCCAGCAGCCGAGGACTGTCGATAGAGACCCAGTACTTC.

This clonotype was counted only a few times. This rearrangement joins TRBV3-1 to TRBJ1-4; D gene ambiguous. The CDR3 contains 14 residues. In germline, CDR1 is LGHDT, CDR2 YNNKEL (reference sequence). Deletions cut 4 bases from V and 5 bases from J, with 11 bases between. DNA of the CDR3: TGTGCCAGCAGCCCCCGGGCTTACAATGAAAAACTGTTTTTT. Translation: CASSPRAYNEKLFF.

The chain is built from TRBV6-6 and TRBJ1-6; 7 positions match TRBD1. Germline trimming cut 6 bases from V and 13 bases from J; bases unmatched to any gene: 6. CDR3 length equals 12 residues. The germline CDR1 and CDR2 sequences are MNHNY and SVGAGI (reference sequence). The CDR3 bases are TGTGCCAGCAGCGACAGGGCATGGCCCCTCCACTTT. Protein product: CASSDRAWPLHF.

CDR3 protein: CASSRQERSTGELFF. CDR3 coding DNA: TGCGCCAGCAGTAGACAGGAGAGATCGACCGGGGAGCTGTTTTTT. This chain connects TRBV5-1 to TRBJ2-2; possibly TRBD1 for D (6 bases). The CDR3 has 15 amino acids. Germline CDR1 reads SGHRS; CDR2 reads YFSETQ. V was pared by 5 bases and J by 5 bases, with 16 bases between.

This clonotype was counted between two and nine times. J is TRBJ2-7 and V is TRBV5-1; D is possibly TRBD1 (5 bases). The CDR3 length is 13 residues. Trimming took 5 bases from V and 2 from J, leaving 11 bases between them. Per germline, CDR1 SGHRS and CDR2 YFSETQ. The DNA of the CDR3 is TGCGCCAGCAGGCTCCAGGACACCTACGAGCAGTACTTC. This gives the protein CASRLQDTYEQYF.

This clonotype was detected a few times. The chain combines TRBV5-7 with TRBJ2-4; TRBD1 matches 7 bases. Being an ORF, TRBV5-7 has a function that is uncertain. This CDR3 spans 17 amino acids. Trimming took 3 bases from V and 3 from J; bases not matched to a gene: 12. The CDR3 loop is CASSWNRDRDYKNIQYF. The CDR3 DNA sequence: TGTGCCAGCAGCTGGAACCGGGACAGAGATTACAAAAACATTCAGTACTTC.

The rearrangement links TRBV18 to TRBJ2-1; TRBD1 is a possible D gene (6 bases). The V and J ends lost 3 bases and 2 bases respectively, with 14 bases between them. CDR3 length equals 16 residues. CDR1 and CDR2 from the germline V gene are KGHSH and LQKENI. In DNA, the CDR3 is TGTGCCAGCTCACCCAAAAGGGGGACGACCTACAATGAGCAGTTCTTC. It yields the protein CASSPKRGTTYNEQFF.

This chain joins TRBV19 and TRBJ1-1; possibly TRBD1 for D (5 bases). The length of the CDR3 is 15 residues. Trimming shortened V by 4 bases and J by 1 base, and 13 bases separated the two germline ends. In germline, CDR1 is LNHDA, CDR2 SQIVND (reference sequence). CDR3 DNA sequence: TGTGCCAGTAGTAACTCCGGGACGGCGAACACTGAAGCTTTCTTT. Amino acids: CASSNSGTANTEAFF.

The chain has TRBV12-3 or TRBV12-4 and TRBJ1-3, with D hard to call. This CDR3 contains 14 residues. V was clipped by 6 bases and J by 1 base, with 10 bases between them. The CDR3 coding sequence is TGTGCCAGCAGCGCTCTGGGATCTGGAAACACCATATATTTT. Its translation is CASSALGSGNTIYF.

The chain carries TRBV5-5 and TRBJ2-3; 8 nucleotides match TRBD2. Germline V gene lookup returns CDR1 SGHKS and CDR2 YYEKEE (reference sequence). The V segment lost 4 bases and the J segment 2 bases; nucleotides outside the gene matches: 6. This CDR3 contains 15 residues. This chain's CDR3 is CASSTTGGTTDTQYF. In DNA form, the CDR3 reads TGTGCCAGCAGCACAACGGGGGGGACCACAGATACGCAGTATTTT. Complete variable domain (other parts from reference TRBV5-5 and TRBJ2-3): DAGVTQSPTHLIKTRGQQVTLRCSPISGHKSVSWYQQVLGQGPQFIFQYYEKEERGRGNFPDRFSARQFPNYSSELNVNALLLGDSALYLCASSTTGGTTDTQYFGPGTRLTVL.

The gene calls are TRBV18 and TRBJ1-4; 7 nucleotides align to TRBD1. Germline CDR1 is KGHSH and CDR2 is LQKENI. The CDR3 consists of 14 residues. V lost 5 bases and J lost 4; bases outside the gene matches: 4. CDR3 nucleotide sequence: TGTGCCAGCTCAACCGGGACAGTTAATGAAAAACTGTTTTTT. Encoded protein: CASSTGTVNEKLFF. Together with reference TRBV18 and TRBJ1-4, the CDR3 gives the full variable domain: NAGVMQNPRHLVRRRGQEARLRCSPMKGHSHVYWYRQLPEEGLKFMVYLQKENIIDESGMPKERFSAEFPKEGPSILRIQQVVRGDSAAYFCASSTGTVNEKLFFGSGTQLSVL.

In nucleotides, the CDR3 is TGTGCCAGTAGTGGATCCATAGGACATATGAACACTGAAGCTTTCTTT. It encodes CASSGSIGHMNTEAFF. The rearrangement uses TRBV19 and TRBJ1-1; maybe TRBD1 (5 bases). The CDR3 length is 16 residues. CDR1 is LNHDA, CDR2 SQIVND, per germline (reference sequence). Deletions cut 5 bases from V and 0 bases from J, with 16 bases between. Variable domain in full (rest from reference TRBV19 and TRBJ1-1): DGGITQSPKYLFRKEGQNVTLSCEQNLNHDAMYWYRQDPGQGLRLIYYSQIVNDFQKGDIAEGYSVSREKKESFPLTVTSAQKNPTAFYLCASSGSIGHMNTEAFFGQGTRLTVV.

This clonotype has only a few counts. V and J are TRBV9 and TRBJ2-5, with D hard to call. Germline CDR1 is SGDLS and CDR2 is YYNGEE. This CDR3 is built from 13 residues. Trimming shortened V by 0 bases and J by 2 bases, and 5 bases separated the two germline ends. The CDR3 DNA follows: TGTGCCAGCAGCGTAGGTGGACAAGAGACCCAGTACTTC. It is translated as CASSVGGQETQYF.

The rearrangement joins TRBV25-1 to TRBJ1-1; 10 positions match TRBD1. Germline lookup yields CDR1 MGHDK and CDR2 SYGVNS. V was clipped by 3 bases and J by 4 bases; unmatched bases: 8. The CDR3 runs to 16 residues. CDR3 loop: CASSDPGQGIFTEAFF. The CDR3 DNA sequence: TGTGCCAGCAGTGATCCGGGACAGGGGATTTTCACTGAAGCTTTCTTT.

This clonotype was observed a handful of times. V and J are TRBV20-1 and TRBJ2-1; no reliable D call. Germline V gene sequence: CDR1 DFQATT, CDR2 SNEGSKA (reference sequence). This CDR3 region has 10 residues. The ends were cut back, 2 bases at V and 8 bases at J, with 4 bases in the middle. The CDR3 spells CSARYDEQFF. The CDR3 DNA reads as TGCAGTGCTAGATATGATGAGCAGTTCTTC.

V is TRBV5-1 and J is TRBJ1-4, with 7 bases identical to TRBD1. This CDR3 spans 16 amino acids. Trimming at V came to 0 bases and at J to 4 bases, leaving 6 bases not matched to a gene. The germline CDR1 and CDR2 sequences are SGHRS and YFSETQ. CDR3 in amino acids: CASSLAPGTDNEKLFF. DNA for the CDR3: TGCGCCAGCAGCTTGGCCCCCGGGACAGATAATGAAAAACTGTTTTTT. The full variable domain, in which reference TRBV5-1 and TRBJ1-4 provide the parts outside the CDR3, is KAGVTQTPRYLIKTRGQQVTLSCSPISGHRSVSWYQQTPGQGLQFLFEYFSETQRNKGNFPGRFSGRQFSNSRSEMNVSTLELGDSALYLCASSLAPGTDNEKLFFGSGTQLSVL.